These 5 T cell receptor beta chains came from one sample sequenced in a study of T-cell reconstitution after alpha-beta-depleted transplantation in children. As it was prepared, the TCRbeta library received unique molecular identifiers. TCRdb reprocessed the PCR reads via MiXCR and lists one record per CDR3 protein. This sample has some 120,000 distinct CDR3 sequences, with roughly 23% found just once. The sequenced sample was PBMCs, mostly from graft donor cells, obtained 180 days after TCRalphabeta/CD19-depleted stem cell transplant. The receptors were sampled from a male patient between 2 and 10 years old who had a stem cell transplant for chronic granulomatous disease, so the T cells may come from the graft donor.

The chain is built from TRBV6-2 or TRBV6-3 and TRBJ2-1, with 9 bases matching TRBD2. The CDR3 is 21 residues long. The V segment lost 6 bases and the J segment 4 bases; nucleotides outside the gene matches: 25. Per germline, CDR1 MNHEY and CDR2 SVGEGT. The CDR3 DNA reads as TGTGCCAGCAGCCCTAGTCGCAGTTTATCGTCCCTAGCGGGACTTTACAATGAGCAGTTCTTC. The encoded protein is CASSPSRSLSSLAGLYNEQFF.

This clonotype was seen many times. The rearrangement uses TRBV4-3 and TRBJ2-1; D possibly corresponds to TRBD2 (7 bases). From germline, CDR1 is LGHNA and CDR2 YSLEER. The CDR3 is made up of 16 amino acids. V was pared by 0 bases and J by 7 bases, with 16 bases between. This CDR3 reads CASSQDPTGGLNEQFF. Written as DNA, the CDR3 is TGCGCCAGCAGCCAAGACCCGACGGGGGGCCTAAATGAGCAGTTCTTC.

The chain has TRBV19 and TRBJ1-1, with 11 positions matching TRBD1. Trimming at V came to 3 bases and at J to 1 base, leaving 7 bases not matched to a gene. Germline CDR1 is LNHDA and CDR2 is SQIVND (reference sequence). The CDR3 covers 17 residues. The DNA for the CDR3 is TGTGCCAGTAGTATCGGGACAGGGGGATACAGGAACACTGAAGCTTTCTTT. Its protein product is CASSIGTGGYRNTEAFF.

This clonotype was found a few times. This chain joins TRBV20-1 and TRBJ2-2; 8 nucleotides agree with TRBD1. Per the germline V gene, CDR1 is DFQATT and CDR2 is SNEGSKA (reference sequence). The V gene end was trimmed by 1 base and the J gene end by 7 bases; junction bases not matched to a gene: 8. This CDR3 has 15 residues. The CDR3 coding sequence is TGCAGTGCTAGAGCCTCAGGGGGCTTTGGCGGGGAGCTGTTTTTT. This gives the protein CSARASGGFGGELFF.

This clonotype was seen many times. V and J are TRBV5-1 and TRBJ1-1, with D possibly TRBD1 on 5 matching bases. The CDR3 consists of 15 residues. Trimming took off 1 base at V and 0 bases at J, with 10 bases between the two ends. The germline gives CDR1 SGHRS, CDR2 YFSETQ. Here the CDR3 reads CASSLTGTMNTEAFF. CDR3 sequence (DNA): TGCGCCAGCAGCTTGACCGGGACCATGAACACTGAAGCTTTCTTT. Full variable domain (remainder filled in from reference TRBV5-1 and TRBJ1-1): KAGVTQTPRYLIKTRGQQVTLSCSPISGHRSVSWYQQTPGQGLQFLFEYFSETQRNKGNFPGRFSGRQFSNSRSEMNVSTLELGDSALYLCASSLTGTMNTEAFFGQGTRLTVV.